Listed below are T cell receptor beta chains from one sample, sequenced in a study of neurological immune-mediated disorders. TCRdb re-analysed the 5' RACE reads in MiXCR, keeping a single row per CDR3 protein. The table has 80,000 to 85,000 distinct CDR3 sequences, 2% to 3% seen once; the top ten hold roughly 1.2%. The sample comprised PBMCs. All receptors derive from a woman in her thirties with multiple sclerosis. The CDR3 runs from the conserved cysteine through the conserved F or W. Clone size, where shown, is once, few, many, or a class for clones that have expanded.

J gene: TRBJ2-3
V gene: TRBV7-2
clone size: many
CDR3 protein: CASSPRTSGGAWPDTQYF

J gene: TRBJ1-1
V gene: TRBV6-5
clone size: many
CDR3 protein: CASSYFRMNTEAFF

J gene: TRBJ2-5
V gene: TRBV25-1
clone size: many
CDR3 protein: CASSDSPVETQYF

J gene: TRBJ2-1
V gene: TRBV5-1
clone size: many
CDR3 protein: CASSLMQGVNEQFF

J gene: TRBJ2-1
V gene: TRBV11-2
clone size: many
CDR3 protein: CASSSIGDEQFF

J gene: TRBJ2-5
V gene: TRBV9
clone size: many
CDR3 protein: CASSVEGTRETQYF

J gene: TRBJ2-1
V gene: TRBV6-2/TRBV6-3
clone size: many
CDR3 protein: CASTYGTSKRYSNEQFF

J gene: TRBJ1-4
V gene: TRBV5-6
clone size: many
CDR3 protein: CASTAGRGEKLFF

J gene: TRBJ2-1
V gene: TRBV9
clone size: few
CDR3 protein: CASSVLGEAGVEQFF

J gene: TRBJ1-4
V gene: TRBV24-1
clone size: many
CDR3 protein: CATSERFFSTNEKLFF

J gene: TRBJ2-3
V gene: TRBV4-3
clone size: many
CDR3 protein: CASSPSGSADTQYF

J gene: TRBJ2-2
V gene: TRBV12-3/TRBV12-4
clone size: many
CDR3 protein: CASSALPGNTGELFF

J gene: TRBJ1-4
V gene: TRBV20-1
clone size: many
CDR3 protein: CSARGTGVNEKLFF

J gene: TRBJ2-1
V gene: TRBV29-1
clone size: many
CDR3 protein: CSVDKDDNLVGGNEQFF

J gene: TRBJ2-1
V gene: TRBV9
clone size: many
CDR3 protein: CASSVGQLYNEQFF

J gene: TRBJ2-3
V gene: TRBV7-2
clone size: many
CDR3 protein: CASSSTRTTDTQYF

J gene: TRBJ1-1
V gene: TRBV2
clone size: many
CDR3 protein: CASSGQGYTEAFF

J gene: TRBJ2-7
V gene: TRBV7-8
clone size: many
CDR3 protein: CASSFTSDLYEQYF

J gene: TRBJ2-7
V gene: TRBV5-1
clone size: many
CDR3 protein: CASSLASGGEQYF

J gene: TRBJ1-4
V gene: TRBV20-1
clone size: many
CDR3 protein: CSARDRGSEKLFF

J gene: TRBJ2-6
V gene: TRBV20-1
clone size: many
CDR3 protein: CSARTGLTGANVLTF

J gene: TRBJ1-1
V gene: TRBV27
clone size: many
CDR3 protein: CASSSLRAGLEAFF

J gene: TRBJ2-2
V gene: TRBV5-1
clone size: many
CDR3 protein: CASSSPGLAGGVNTGELFF

J gene: TRBJ2-7
V gene: TRBV20-1
clone size: many
CDR3 protein: CSASPSGSFDEQYF

J gene: TRBJ1-1
V gene: TRBV12-3/TRBV12-4
clone size: many
CDR3 protein: CASSLGQGMGNTEAFF

J gene: TRBJ1-1
V gene: TRBV9
clone size: .
CDR3 protein: CASSVGWGQEAFF

J gene: TRBJ1-1
V gene: TRBV29-1
clone size: many
CDR3 protein: CSVEELRGANPPGAFF

J gene: TRBJ2-6
V gene: TRBV5-4
clone size: many
CDR3 protein: CASSRGANSGANVLTF

J gene: TRBJ2-1
V gene: TRBV20-1
clone size: many
CDR3 protein: CSANSAMDSYNEQFF

J gene: TRBJ2-3
V gene: TRBV10-2
clone size: .
CDR3 protein: CASSGPDGDTQYF

J gene: TRBJ2-3
V gene: TRBV20-1
clone size: many
CDR3 protein: CSALLSTDTQYF

J gene: TRBJ1-5
V gene: TRBV27
clone size: many
CDR3 protein: CASRLTGSGQPQHF

J gene: TRBJ2-1
V gene: TRBV29-1
clone size: many
CDR3 protein: CSVDGRTAYNEQFF

J gene: TRBJ2-7
V gene: TRBV27
clone size: many
CDR3 protein: CASSFAGVAGGGEQYF

J gene: TRBJ2-7
V gene: TRBV29-1
clone size: many
CDR3 protein: CSVTSDHYEQYF

J gene: TRBJ1-3
V gene: TRBV20-1
clone size: many
CDR3 protein: CSARRRRPGNTIYF

J gene: TRBJ2-2
V gene: TRBV29-1
clone size: many
CDR3 protein: CSVSAGVSTGELFF

J gene: TRBJ1-6
V gene: TRBV3-1
clone size: many
CDR3 protein: CASSQQGSNSPLHF

J gene: TRBJ2-7
V gene: TRBV30
clone size: many
CDR3 protein: CAASSGYEQYF

J gene: TRBJ2-1
V gene: TRBV5-5
clone size: many
CDR3 protein: CASRFTSGTYNEQFF

J gene: TRBJ2-2
V gene: TRBV27
clone size: many
CDR3 protein: CASSIILAGTGELFF

J gene: TRBJ2-1
V gene: TRBV6-2/TRBV6-3
clone size: many
CDR3 protein: CASSYSLAGNQFF

J gene: TRBJ2-7
V gene: TRBV29-1
clone size: many
CDR3 protein: CSVVDSSYEQYF

J gene: TRBJ1-2
V gene: TRBV4-2
clone size: many
CDR3 protein: CASSQALTGGGYTF

J gene: TRBJ2-2
V gene: TRBV20-1
clone size: many
CDR3 protein: CSASRGGSGGELFF

J gene: TRBJ1-4
V gene: TRBV20-1
clone size: many
CDR3 protein: CSAGDGKLFF

J gene: TRBJ1-2
V gene: TRBV18
clone size: few
CDR3 protein: CASSYDREVRGYTF

J gene: TRBJ1-1
V gene: TRBV3-1
clone size: many
CDR3 protein: CASSPKYGTGANTEAFF